The sequence of this TCR beta chain was determined in a study of STAT5B mutations in CD4+ large granular lymphocyte leukemia. This CDR3 has 15 amino acids. V trimming: 3 bases; J trimming: 5 bases; junction bases outside the gene matches: 8. Germline V gives CDR1 LNHDA, CDR2 SQIVND (reference sequence). Assay used: immunoSEQ multiplex PCR; TCRdb lists only in-frame clones, some missing. The sample has approximately 30,000 clones, approximately 75% seen once. The clonotype comes from a human donor in good health. The chain uses TRBV19 and TRBJ1-2; 8 bases match TRBD1. The sequenced material came from CD4+ T cells from blood buffy coats. DNA of the CDR3: TGTGCCAGTAGTATGCGGACAGGGCAATCATATGGCTACACCTTC. The encoded protein is CASSMRTGQSYGYTF.